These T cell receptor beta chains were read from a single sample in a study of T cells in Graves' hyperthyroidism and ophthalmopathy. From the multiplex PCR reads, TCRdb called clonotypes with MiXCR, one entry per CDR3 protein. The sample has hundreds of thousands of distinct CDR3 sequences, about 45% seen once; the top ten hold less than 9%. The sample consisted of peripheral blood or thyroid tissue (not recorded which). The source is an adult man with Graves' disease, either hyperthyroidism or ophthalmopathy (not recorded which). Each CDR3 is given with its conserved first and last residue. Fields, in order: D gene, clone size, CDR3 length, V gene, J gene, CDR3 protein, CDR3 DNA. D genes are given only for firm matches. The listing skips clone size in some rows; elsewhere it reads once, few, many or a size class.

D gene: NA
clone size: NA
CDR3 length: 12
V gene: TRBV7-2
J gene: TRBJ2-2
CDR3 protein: CASNQPPGELFF
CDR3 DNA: TGTGCCAGCAACCAACCCCCCGGGGAGCTGTTTTTT

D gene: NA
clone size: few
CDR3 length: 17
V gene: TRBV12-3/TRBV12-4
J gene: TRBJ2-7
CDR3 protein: CASSVNPLDRRCYEQYF
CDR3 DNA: TGTGCCAGCAGCGTGAATCCCCTGGACAGACGATGCTACGAGCAGTACTTC

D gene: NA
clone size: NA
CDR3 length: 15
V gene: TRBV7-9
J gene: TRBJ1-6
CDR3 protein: CASSSWGPANSPLHF
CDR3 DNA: TGTGCCAGCAGCTCCTGGGGGCCAGCTAATTCACCCCTCCACTTT

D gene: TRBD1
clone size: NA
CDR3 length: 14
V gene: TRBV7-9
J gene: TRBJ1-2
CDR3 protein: CASSLYGRGSGYTF
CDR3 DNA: TGTGCCAGCAGCTTATATGGCAGGGGGAGCGGCTACACCTTC

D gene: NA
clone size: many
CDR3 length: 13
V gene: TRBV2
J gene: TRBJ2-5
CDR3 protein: CASSPDGQETQYF
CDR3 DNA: TGTGCCAGCAGTCCGGACGGCCAAGAGACCCAGTACTTC

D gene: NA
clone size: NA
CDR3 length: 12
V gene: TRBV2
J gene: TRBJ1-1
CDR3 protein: CATCADGTEAFF
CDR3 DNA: TGTGCCACCTGCGCCGACGGAACTGAAGCTTTCTTT

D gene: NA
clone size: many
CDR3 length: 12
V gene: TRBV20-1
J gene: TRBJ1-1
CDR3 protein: CSVTGSDTEAFF
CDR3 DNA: TGCAGTGTAACGGGCTCGGACACTGAAGCTTTCTTT

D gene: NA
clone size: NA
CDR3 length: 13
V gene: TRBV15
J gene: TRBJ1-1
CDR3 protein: CATSGPWGTEAFF
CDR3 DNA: TGTGCCACCAGCGGCCCGTGGGGCACTGAAGCTTTCTTT

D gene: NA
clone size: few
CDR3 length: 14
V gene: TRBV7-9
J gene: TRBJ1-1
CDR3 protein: CASSSSQANTEAFF
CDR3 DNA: TGTGCCAGCAGCTCCTCTCAGGCAAACACTGAAGCTTTCTTT

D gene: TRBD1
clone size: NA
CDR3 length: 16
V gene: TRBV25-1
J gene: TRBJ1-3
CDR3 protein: CATSEGTGGTGNTIYF
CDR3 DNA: TGTGCCACCAGTGAAGGGACAGGGGGCACTGGAAACACCATATATTTT

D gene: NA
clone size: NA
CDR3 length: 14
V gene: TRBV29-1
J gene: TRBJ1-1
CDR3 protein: CSARAVREGTEAFF
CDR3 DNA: TGCAGTGCTAGAGCGGTCAGGGAGGGAACTGAAGCTTTCTTT

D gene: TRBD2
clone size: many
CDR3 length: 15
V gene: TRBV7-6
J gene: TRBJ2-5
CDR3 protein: CASSTTSGSQETQYF
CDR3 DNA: TGTGCCAGCAGCACAACTAGCGGGTCACAAGAGACCCAGTACTTC

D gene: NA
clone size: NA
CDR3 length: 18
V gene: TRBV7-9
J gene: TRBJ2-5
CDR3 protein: CASSLYGSASVGLETQYF
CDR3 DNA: TGTGCCAGCAGCTTATATGGGTCGGCTAGCGTTGGGTTAGAGACCCAGTACTTC

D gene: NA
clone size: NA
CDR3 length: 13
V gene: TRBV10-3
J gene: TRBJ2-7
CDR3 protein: CASTPQRAYEQYF
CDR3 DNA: TGTGCCAGCACCCCACAGAGGGCCTACGAGCAGTACTTC

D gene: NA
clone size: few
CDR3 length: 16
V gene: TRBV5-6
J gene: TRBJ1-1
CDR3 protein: CASSFRGNMGVTEAFF
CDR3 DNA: TGTGCCAGCAGCTTCCGGGGAAACATGGGGGTCACTGAAGCTTTCTTT

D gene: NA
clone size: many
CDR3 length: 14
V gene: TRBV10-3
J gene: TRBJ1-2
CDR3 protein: CAISEGSPAYGYTF
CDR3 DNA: TGTGCCATCAGTGAGGGGAGTCCCGCCTATGGCTACACCTTC

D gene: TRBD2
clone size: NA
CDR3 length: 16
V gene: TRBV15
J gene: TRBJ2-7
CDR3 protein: CATSSLSGRRGYEQHF
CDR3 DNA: TGTGCTACCAGCAGCCTTAGCGGGAGGCGCGGGTACGAGCAGCACTTC

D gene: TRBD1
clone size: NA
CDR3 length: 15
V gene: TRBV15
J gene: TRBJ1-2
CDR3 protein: CATSRVLGTGRGYTF
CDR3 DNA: TGTGCCACCAGCAGAGTGCTCGGGACAGGGAGAGGCTACACCTTC

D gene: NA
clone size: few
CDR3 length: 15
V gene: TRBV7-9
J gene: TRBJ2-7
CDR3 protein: CASSLTPGSSYEQYF
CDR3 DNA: TGTGCCAGCAGCTTAACCCCCGGGTCCTCCTACGAGCAGTACTTC

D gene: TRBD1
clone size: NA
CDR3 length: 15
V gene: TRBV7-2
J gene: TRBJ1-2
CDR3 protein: CASSLRTGGTDGYTF
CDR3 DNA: TGTGCCAGCAGCCTCAGGACAGGGGGGACCGATGGCTACACCTTC

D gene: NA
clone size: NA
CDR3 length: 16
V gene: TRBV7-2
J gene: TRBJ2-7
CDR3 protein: CASSTPAGWRYYEQYF
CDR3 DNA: TGTGCCAGCAGCACCCCGGCGGGGTGGCGCTACTACGAGCAGTACTTC

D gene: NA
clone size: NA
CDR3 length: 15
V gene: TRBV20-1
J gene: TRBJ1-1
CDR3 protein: CSANPTGSLGTEAFF
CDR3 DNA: TGCAGTGCTAACCCGACAGGAAGCTTGGGAACTGAAGCTTTCTTT

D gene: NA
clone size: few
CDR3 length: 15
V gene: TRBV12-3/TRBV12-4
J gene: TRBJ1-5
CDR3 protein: CASSLARVSNQPQHF
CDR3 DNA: TGTGCCAGCAGTTTAGCCAGGGTGAGCAATCAGCCCCAGCATTTT

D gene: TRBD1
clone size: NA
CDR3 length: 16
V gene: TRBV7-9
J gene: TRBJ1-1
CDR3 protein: CASSSRDRGRNTEAFF
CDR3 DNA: TGTGCCAGCAGCTCCCGGGACAGGGGGCGGAACACTGAAGCTTTCTTT

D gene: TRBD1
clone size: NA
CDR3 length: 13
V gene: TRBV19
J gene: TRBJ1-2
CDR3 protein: CASSAGQGKGYTF
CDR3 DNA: TGTGCCAGTAGCGCCGGACAGGGGAAAGGCTACACCTTC

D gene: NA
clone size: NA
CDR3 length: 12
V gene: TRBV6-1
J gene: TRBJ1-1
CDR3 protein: CASGRRFTEAFF
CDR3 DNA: TGTGCCAGCGGGCGGAGATTCACTGAAGCTTTCTTT

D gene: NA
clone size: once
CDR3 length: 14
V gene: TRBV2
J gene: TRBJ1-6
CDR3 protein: CASSLSGRSSPLHF
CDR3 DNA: TGTGCCAGCAGTTTATCAGGGCGAAGTTCACCCCTCCACTTT

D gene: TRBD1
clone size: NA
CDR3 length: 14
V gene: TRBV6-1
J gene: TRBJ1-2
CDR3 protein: CASDSKGQGDGYTF
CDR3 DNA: TGTGCCAGCGATTCAAAGGGACAGGGGGATGGCTACACCTTC

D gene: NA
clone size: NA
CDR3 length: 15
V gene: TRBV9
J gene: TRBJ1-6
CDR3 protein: CASSVDAGGGSPLHF
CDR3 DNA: TGTGCCAGCAGCGTAGATGCGGGAGGAGGATCACCCCTCCACTTT

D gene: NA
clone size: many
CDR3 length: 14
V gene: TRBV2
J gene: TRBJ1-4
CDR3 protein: CASINSATNEKLFF
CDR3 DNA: TGTGCCAGCATAAACAGCGCAACTAATGAAAAACTGTTTTTT

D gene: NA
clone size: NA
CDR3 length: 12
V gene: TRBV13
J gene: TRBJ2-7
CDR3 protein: CASSYIGYEQYF
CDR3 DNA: TGTGCCAGCAGTTACATCGGGTACGAGCAGTACTTC

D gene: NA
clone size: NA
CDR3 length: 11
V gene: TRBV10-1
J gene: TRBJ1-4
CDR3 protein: CASWRAEKLFF
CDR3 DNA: TGCGCCAGCTGGAGGGCTGAAAAACTGTTTTTT

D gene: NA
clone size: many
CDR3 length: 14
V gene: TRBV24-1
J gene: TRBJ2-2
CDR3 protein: CATSPRGGTGELFF
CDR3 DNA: TGTGCCACCAGTCCTCGTGGTGGGACCGGGGAGCTGTTTTTT

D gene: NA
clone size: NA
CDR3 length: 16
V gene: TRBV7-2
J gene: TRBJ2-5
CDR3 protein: CASSFSGSPFSETQYF
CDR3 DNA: TGTGCCAGCAGCTTTTCCGGCAGCCCTTTCTCCGAGACCCAGTACTTC

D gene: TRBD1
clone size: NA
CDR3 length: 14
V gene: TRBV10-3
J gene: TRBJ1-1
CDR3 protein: CASSDRQGPVEAFF
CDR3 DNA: TGTGCCAGCAGTGACCGACAGGGCCCGGTTGAAGCTTTCTTT

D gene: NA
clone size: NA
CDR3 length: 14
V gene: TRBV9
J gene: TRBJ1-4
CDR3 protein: CASSLQGPGEKLFF
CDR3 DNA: TGTGCCAGCAGTCTCCAGGGACCCGGCGAAAAACTGTTTTTT

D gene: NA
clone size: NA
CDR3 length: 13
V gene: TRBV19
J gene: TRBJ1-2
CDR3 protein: CASSLGLPYGYTF
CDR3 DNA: TGTGCCAGTAGTTTGGGACTCCCCTATGGCTACACCTTC

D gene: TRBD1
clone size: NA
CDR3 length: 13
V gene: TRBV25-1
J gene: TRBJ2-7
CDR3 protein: CASRADRGNEQYF
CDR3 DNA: TGTGCCAGCAGAGCCGACAGGGGGAACGAGCAGTACTTC

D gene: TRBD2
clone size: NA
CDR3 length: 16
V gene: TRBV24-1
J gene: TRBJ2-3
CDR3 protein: CATSDSSGGAADTQYF
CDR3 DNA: TGTGCCACCAGTGATTCCAGCGGGGGGGCCGCAGATACGCAGTATTTT

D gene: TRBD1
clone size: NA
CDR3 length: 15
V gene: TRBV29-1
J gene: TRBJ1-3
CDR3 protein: CSVARDRGVGNTIYF
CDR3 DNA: TGCAGCGTTGCGAGGGACAGGGGTGTCGGAAACACCATATATTTT

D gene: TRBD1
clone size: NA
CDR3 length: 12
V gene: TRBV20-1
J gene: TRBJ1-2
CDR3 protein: CSASQGGTAYTF
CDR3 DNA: TGCAGTGCTAGTCAGGGGGGAACGGCATACACCTTC

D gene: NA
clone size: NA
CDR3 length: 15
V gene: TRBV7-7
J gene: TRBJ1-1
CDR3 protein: CASSPAPRGSTEAFF
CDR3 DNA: TGTGCTAGCAGCCCCGCTCCTCGGGGGAGCACTGAAGCTTTCTTT

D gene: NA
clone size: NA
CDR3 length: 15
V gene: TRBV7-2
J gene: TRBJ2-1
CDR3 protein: CASSLGFSGGNEQFF
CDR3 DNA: TGTGCCAGCAGCTTGGGCTTTAGCGGCGGAAATGAGCAGTTCTTC

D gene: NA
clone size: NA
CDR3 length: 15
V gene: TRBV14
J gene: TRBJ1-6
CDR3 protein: CASSPGLDHDSPLHF
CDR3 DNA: TGTGCCAGCAGCCCCGGGCTGGACCATGATTCACCCCTCCACTTT

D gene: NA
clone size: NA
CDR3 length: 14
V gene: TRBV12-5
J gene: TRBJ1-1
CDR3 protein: CASGYDMTYTEAFF
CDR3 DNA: TGTGCTAGTGGTTACGACATGACCTACACTGAAGCTTTCTTT

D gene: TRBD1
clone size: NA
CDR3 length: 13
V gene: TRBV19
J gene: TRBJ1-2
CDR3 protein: CASSTGTGHGYTF
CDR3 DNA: TGTGCCAGTAGTACCGGGACAGGCCATGGCTACACCTTC

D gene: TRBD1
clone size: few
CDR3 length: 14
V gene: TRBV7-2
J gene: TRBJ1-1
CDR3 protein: CASSYGTVGTEAFF
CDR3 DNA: TGTGCCAGCAGCTATGGGACAGTAGGGACTGAAGCTTTCTTT